The present T cell receptor beta chain was sequenced within a study of blood T cell repertoires in COVID-19. Study-level background: Acute and convalescent COVID-19 samples came from the United States, Italy and Spain. T cells, B-cell-depleted T cells, or PBMCs supplied cDNA or gDNA.

Original processing methods: Quantification of nucleated cells was approximated via reference gene primer amplification. The method was immunoSEQ multiplex PCR; TCRdb's version includes in-frame clones alone and lacks a portion of them. Clone size and V and J calls were adopted from that table, with D and trimming inferred from the DNA. This table holds 90,000 to 120,000 clones, around 87% found once. The junction had 10 bases not matched to a gene; V was cut back by 6 bases and J by 6 bases. This CDR3 is 16 amino acids long. CDR1 is MNHEY, CDR2 SMNVEV, per germline (reference sequence). This clone was counted between two and nine times.

The clonotype comes from a woman of 80 years or more with acute or convalescent COVID-19. Source material: peripheral blood. The V gene is TRBV27, the J gene TRBJ1-6; 8 bases map to TRBD1. As DNA, the CDR3 is TGTGCCAGCAGAGCAGGGGGCGTTACCATTAATTCACCCCTCCACTTT. Amino acid sequence: CASRAGGVTINSPLHF.